The T cell receptor beta chain described here comes from a study of shared T cell receptors in the human thymus (dated by TCRdb to about 2021). Study-level background: The study examined how self-reactive, shared T-cell receptor alpha chains are generated in the human thymus.

The germline V gene yields SQVTM for CDR1 and ANQGSEA for CDR2. The CDR3 holds 17 amino acids from the cysteine to the phenylalanine. The DNA shown is the 51-base CDR3, in frame from base 1. V lost 3 bases and J lost 2 bases, and the count of bases not matched to a germline gene is 10. Library prep was done by the immunoSEQ multiplex PCR assay. Imported from immuneACCESS, the table was reduced by TCRdb to in-frame sequences with V and J called. These copies leave out some clones; in studies compared against another copy, an unresolved V gene accounts for under half, and the cause of the remainder is not known. Counted in this sample were 700,000 to 750,000 clones; 70% to 90% of them appeared once. In total, the top ten clones hold around 0.0099% of the sample. To note about this clone: Its antigen remains unidentified. Per-base quality was not reported, and no clone a single base away is much larger than it.

This same sample was also taken into another study, of human thymus T cells. The second study, in turn, reports: Donors were immunologically healthy infants undergoing open corrective cardiac surgery for congenital heart defects in Finland. Thymus tissue was collected as surgical resects that were removed during corrective cardiac surgery. Both the thymic and the peripheral blood repertoires appeared to show biased V and J gene segment usage. Highly overlapping thymic TCR repertoires among unrelated individuals were reported in the related research. The study characterized TCR alpha and beta repertoires from fewer than 10 infant thymus samples and a few related peripheral blood samples. Donor ages ranged from roughly 6 to 250 days, and the cohort comprised five or six male and a couple of female infants. Thymocytes were released mechanically from tissue and stored at -70 °C as pellets of roughly 9.5-31 million cells. A QIAsymphony instrument was used to extract genomic DNA from the frozen cell pellets. The immunoSEQ multiplex PCR assay was used to amplify the TCRB and TCRAD loci from a standardized amount of quality-controlled genomic DNA. The amplicons covered the V(D)J region and were long enough to include the CDR3 and to identify the V and J genes. The amplicons were sequenced on an Illumina platform via the commercial immunoSEQ service. Primer bias and sequencing errors were corrected using previously described methods, and TCRAD and TCRB definitions followed the IMGT database. Analysis of the repertoires was done with immunoSEQ Analyzer 3.0 and VDJTools and included basic statistics, V/J segment usage, diversity estimates, rarefaction and pairwise overlap. Diversity was estimated using the Chao1, ChaoE, Efron-Thisted, Shannon and inverse Simpson indices, and was also estimated on datasets down-sampled to the size of the smallest sample. Repertoire overlap was assessed by strict matching of CDR3 nucleotide sequence, V gene and J gene, and clustering was done by Jaccard-based multidimensional scaling. On average, thymus samples gave 650,000 to 850,000 unique TCRB clonotypes, whereas blood samples gave 80,000 to 85,000.

This sequence uses TRBV29-1 and TRBJ2-1; 10 of the junction bases match TRBD2. The sequenced sample was thymocytes. This TCR was sampled from a girl in the first two years of life with a congenital heart defect. Donor details come from another sample of the same person, matched by shared clones. The sequenced DNA is TGCAGCGTTGAGGTCCCTCTAGCGGGGGTAGCCTACAATGAGCAGTTCTTC. Translated, this gives CSVEVPLAGVAYNEQFF.